The clone carrying this TCR beta chain was seen only once. The CDR3 extends over 13 amino acids. Trimming removed 4 bases from V and 6 bases from J, with 11 bases in between. Per germline, CDR1 MDHEN and CDR2 SYDVKM. This sample was taken from a study of blood T cell repertoires in COVID-19. Study summary: Sites in the United States, Italy and Spain provided acute and convalescent COVID-19 samples. PBMCs, B-cell-depleted T cells, or T cells were the source of the cDNA or gDNA that made up the material.

Sequencing was performed with immunoSEQ multiplex PCR; in TCRdb, only in-frame clones are kept and a portion is missing. The repertoire holds roughly 160,000 clones, 83% seen once, with roughly 2% in the top ten. This clonotype originated in a woman older than 75 with acute or convalescent COVID-19. The sequenced sample was peripheral blood. The chain employs TRBV28 and TRBJ2-3; possible D gene TRBD1, 6 bases. CDR3 amino acids: CASSSGQPDTQYF. The CDR3 coding sequence is TGTGCCAGCAGTTCCGGACAGCCTGATACGCAGTATTTT.